This T cell receptor beta chain derives from a study of OX40 agonist ivuxolimab in advanced cancers. Overall study results and limits: At 0.1 to 3.0 mg/kg and by week 6, CD4+ and CD8+ T cells in the blood had expanded clonally.

Measured with immunoSEQ multiplex PCR; TCRdb has only the in-frame clones, and not every one. Of roughly 62,000 clones in the sample, 65% to 85% were seen once. Concerning this clone: Its antigen remains unknown.

Unmatched junction bases numbered 14, after V lost 3 bases and J lost 4 bases. CDR1 MGHRA and CDR2 YSYEKL come from the germline V gene. The CDR3 sequence is 18 residues long. The sequences come from CD4+ or CD8+ T cells sorted from blood, collected in a trial of the OX40 agonist ivuxolimab. The V and J genes are TRBV4-1 and TRBJ2-3, with TRBD2 identical over 9 bases. This clonotype originated in an adult with an advanced solid tumor such as melanoma, head and neck, liver or kidney cancer. This chain's CDR3 is CASSHPLGGLASADTQYF. CDR3 nucleotide sequence: TGCGCCAGCAGCCACCCCCTGGGGGGACTAGCATCCGCAGATACGCAGTATTTT.